This is a list of T cell receptor beta chains from one sample in a study of blood T cell repertoires in COVID-19. Generated by immunoSEQ multiplex PCR, the TCRdb table keeps only in-frame clones and is missing some. The profile shows approximately 180,000 clones, 81% of them singletons. Input material: peripheral blood. The receptors were gathered from a woman aged 80 or older with COVID-19, enrolled during active disease. CDR3s include the opening cysteine and the closing phenylalanine or tryptophan. The order of the fields is V gene, J gene, CDR3 length, clone size, CDR3 protein. The size entry is marked missing in some rows and otherwise reads once, few, many or a size class.

TRBV18	TRBJ1-2	15	once	CASSPQKGGQGGYTF
TRBV6-1	TRBJ2-3	17	NA	CASSVSGTSGGTDTQYF
TRBV27	TRBJ2-7	13	NA	CASSLGGSYEQYF
TRBV7-8	TRBJ1-2	16	NA	CASSLALGTSSRGYTF
TRBV6-5	TRBJ2-7	13	NA	CASSRDKSYEQYF
TRBV6-2/TRBV6-3	TRBJ1-2	15	NA	CASSLTQGGFEGYTF
TRBV5-5	TRBJ2-4	16	NA	CASSLVPAGAKNIQYF
TRBV4-2	TRBJ2-5	13	NA	CASSPRAQETQYF
TRBV7-9	TRBJ2-1	15	once	CASSLFRTGDNEQFF
TRBV12-3/TRBV12-4	TRBJ2-1	12	NA	CASSAGYNEQFF
TRBV6-5	TRBJ1-4	14	NA	CASKGQGDGEKLFF
TRBV5-1	TRBJ1-6	14	NA	CASREGDSYSPLHF
TRBV7-9	TRBJ2-5	14	NA	CASSGAGGVETQYF
TRBV2	TRBJ1-2	15	NA	CASSRLWTVNYGYTF
TRBV6-1	TRBJ1-6	16	NA	CASSELAGEGNSPLHF
TRBV9	TRBJ1-1	14	once	CASSPRTGWTEAFF
TRBV25-1	TRBJ1-2	15	NA	CASSEYGGQDHGYTF
TRBV5-1	TRBJ1-5	15	NA	CASSPTTGTTQPQHF
TRBV19	TRBJ1-5	16	NA	CASSVPRGYSNQPQHF
TRBV4-1	TRBJ2-1	14	NA	CASGGSAAYNEQFF
TRBV18	TRBJ1-3	16	NA	CASSPPGTGQGNTIYF
TRBV13	TRBJ1-2	13	NA	CASSSQGIYGYTF
TRBV7-2	TRBJ2-3	15	NA	CASSLLASGTDTQYF
TRBV28	TRBJ1-1	12	NA	CASSSQGLVAFF
TRBV28	TRBJ1-2	13	NA	CASSLPGAYGYTF
TRBV3-1/TRBV3-2	TRBJ2-2	20	NA	CASSQVPGGRGGPGTGELFF
TRBV5-1	TRBJ2-5	13	NA	CASSLDISGAQYF
TRBV2	TRBJ2-1	17	NA	CASSDKRQGIFYNEQFF
TRBV20-1	TRBJ1-2	10	NA	CSAAGYGYTF
TRBV6-2/TRBV6-3	TRBJ2-7	15	NA	CASSWGHSTYYEQYF
TRBV7-9	TRBJ2-2	15	NA	CASSFDRENTGELFF
TRBV7-9	TRBJ2-5	14	NA	CASSLVVGVGTQYF
TRBV6-5	TRBJ2-7	15	NA	CASSYSGGQVYEQYF
TRBV24-1	TRBJ2-1	16	NA	CATSDSGLAAYNEQFF
TRBV29-1	TRBJ1-2	13	few	CSVEVPRYSSYTF
TRBV18	TRBJ2-7	13	NA	CASSPQTGYEQYF
TRBV5-1	TRBJ2-1	15	few	CASSSSGGAFNEQFF
TRBV2	TRBJ1-1	14	NA	CASSYQGVNTEAFF
TRBV27	TRBJ2-7	13	NA	CASRTGTGYEQYF
TRBV20-1	TRBJ1-4	15	NA	CSASEIQGRHEKLFF
TRBV7-2	TRBJ2-7	17	few	CASSSAPWGRFGYEQYF
TRBV6-5	TRBJ1-4	15	NA	CASTPFWTGGGKLFF
TRBV6-2/TRBV6-3	TRBJ2-7	14	NA	CASSYLAGLDEQYF
TRBV6-5	TRBJ2-7	14	NA	CASKRPGQGDEQYF
TRBV6-5	TRBJ1-2	13	NA	CASSKGLSYGYTF
TRBV9	TRBJ2-3	15	NA	CASSPRGGHTDTQYF
TRBV27	TRBJ1-5	16	NA	CASSPYTGEGNQPQHF